This T cell receptor (beta chain) came from a study of a mutant IDH1 vaccine in newly diagnosed glioma. Study-level information: Most had both radiotherapy and temozolomide beforehand; others had only one.

CDR3 length: 14 amino acids. Per the germline V gene, CDR1 is LNHDA and CDR2 is SQIVND (reference sequence). With V trimmed by 5 bases and J by 4 bases, 2 bases remained unmatched. This table comes from immunoSEQ multiplex PCR, and its TCRdb copy is limited to in-frame clones, with some not included. The table includes about 50,000 clones, about 85% detected once. Of note for this clone: Its antigen is not identified.

Sample time point: week 35, safety follow-up. In every dose of vaccine, 300 ug of mutant IDH1 20-mer peptide was given alongside topical imiquimod. New astrocytomas of WHO grade 3 or 4 that were IDH1-mutant and ATRX-lost were found in the donors. The TCR sequence derives from a woman younger than 35 with glioma. This specimen was PBMCs, taken from a glioma patient whose treatment included an IDH1 peptide vaccine. The gene calls are TRBV19 and TRBJ1-4; 9 positions agree with TRBD1. CDR3 region: CASSRQGVNEKLFF. The CDR3 DNA follows: TGTGCCAGTAGTCGACAGGGGGTTAATGAAAAACTGTTTTTT.